This T cell receptor (beta chain) originates from a study of T cell responses to AZD1222 COVID-19 vaccine. This CDR3 has 16 amino acids. Germline CDR1 is MDHEN and CDR2 is SYDVKM. V was cut by 7 bases and J by 1 base, with 16 bases left in between. Assay: immunoSEQ multiplex PCR; the TCRdb copy retains only in-frame clones and omits some. Altogether about 94,000 clones are present, around 85% being singletons, with the ten largest covering about 4.5%. The chain has TRBV28 and TRBJ2-2; tentatively, D is TRBD1 (6 bases). This sample comprised peripheral blood, obtained 28 days after the second AZD1222 dose. This receptor was obtained from an adult who received the AZD1222 COVID-19 vaccine. In nucleotides, the CDR3 is TGTGCCAGCAACGCTCCGGGACACCAGAACACCGGGGAGCTGTTTTTT. The encoded protein is CASNAPGHQNTGELFF.